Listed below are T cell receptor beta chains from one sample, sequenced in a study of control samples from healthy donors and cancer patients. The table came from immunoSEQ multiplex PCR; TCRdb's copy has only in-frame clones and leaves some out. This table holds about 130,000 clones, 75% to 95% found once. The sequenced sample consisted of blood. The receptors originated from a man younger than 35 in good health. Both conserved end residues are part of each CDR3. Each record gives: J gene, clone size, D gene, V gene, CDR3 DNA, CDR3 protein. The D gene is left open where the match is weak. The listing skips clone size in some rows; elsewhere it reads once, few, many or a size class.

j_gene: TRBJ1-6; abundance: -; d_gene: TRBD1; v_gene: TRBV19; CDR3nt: TGTGCCAGTAGTATAAACGACAGGGGAGCTAATTCACCCCTCCACTTT; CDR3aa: CASSINDRGANSPLHF
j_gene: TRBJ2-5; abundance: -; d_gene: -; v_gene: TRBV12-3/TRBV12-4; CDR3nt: TGTGCCAGCAGCCCTGGGCGACGAGAGACCCAGTACTTC; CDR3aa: CASSPGRRETQYF
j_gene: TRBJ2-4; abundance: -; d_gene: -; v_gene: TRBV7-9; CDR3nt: TGTGCCAGCAGCCCTCCCGGGACAGCCAAAAACATTCAGTACTTC; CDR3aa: CASSPPGTAKNIQYF
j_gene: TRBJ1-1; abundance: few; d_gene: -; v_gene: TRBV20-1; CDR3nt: TGCAGTGCCTACAGAAGCACTGAAGCTTTCTTT; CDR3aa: CSAYRSTEAFF
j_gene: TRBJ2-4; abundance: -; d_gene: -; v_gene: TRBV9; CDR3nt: TGTGCCAGCAGCGCAGGGGACATTCAGTACTTC; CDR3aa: CASSAGDIQYF
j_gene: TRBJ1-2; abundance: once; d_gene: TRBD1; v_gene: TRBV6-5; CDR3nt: TGTGCCAGCACCGACAGGGGACGTGGCTACACCTTC; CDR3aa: CASTDRGRGYTF
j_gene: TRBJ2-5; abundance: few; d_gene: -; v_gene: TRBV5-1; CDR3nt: TGCGCCAGCAGCTTGTACGTCCGCCGCCAAGAGACCCAGTACTTC; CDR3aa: CASSLYVRRQETQYF
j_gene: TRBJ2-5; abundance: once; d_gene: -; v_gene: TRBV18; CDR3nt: TGTGCCAGCTCACCATTTTCGGAGACCCAGTACTTC; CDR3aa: CASSPFSETQYF
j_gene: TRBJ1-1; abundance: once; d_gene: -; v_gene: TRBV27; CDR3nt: TGTGCCAGCAGCTGGAGCCTGGGGACTGAAGCTTTCTTT; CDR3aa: CASSWSLGTEAFF
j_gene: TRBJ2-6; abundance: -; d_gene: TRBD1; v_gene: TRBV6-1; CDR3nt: TGTGCCAGCAGAGAAGGACAGGGGACTACTGGGGCCAACGTCCTGACTTTC; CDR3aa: CASREGQGTTGANVLTF
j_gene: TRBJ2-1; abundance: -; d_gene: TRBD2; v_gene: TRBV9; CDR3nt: TGTGCCAGCAGCCCTAGCGGGGGGCCGTACAATGAGCAGTTCTTC; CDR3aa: CASSPSGGPYNEQFF